A selection of T cell receptor beta chains follows, all from one sample in a study of post-analysis software for immune sequencing data. TCRdb reprocessed the PCR reads with MiXCR, giving one entry per CDR3 protein. The sample shows about 800,000 distinct CDR3 sequences, around 27% of them seen only once. The material sequenced was blood. The source of these receptors is a girl aged 5 to 17 with multiple sclerosis. Each CDR3 is given with its conserved first and last residue. A D gene is named only where the DNA matches it firmly. Clone size is not always given. Where it is, it says once, few, many or a class for expanded clones.

>many|TRBV29-1|TRBJ2-1|-
CSAGPPSFLNEQFF
TGCAGCGCAGGACCCCCTAGCTTCCTCAATGAGCAGTTCTTC
>-|TRBV28|TRBJ1-3|-
CASSLAYPSGNTIYF
TGTGCCAGCAGTTTAGCATACCCCTCTGGAAACACCATATATTTT
>many|TRBV12-3/TRBV12-4|TRBJ2-5|-
CASSPGIGRETQYF
TGTGCCAGCAGTCCGGGGATAGGGCGGGAGACCCAGTACTTC
>few|TRBV11-2|TRBJ2-4|TRBD2
CASSWGRGSGSLEQYF
TGTGCCAGCAGCTGGGGACGGGGCAGCGGGAGTCTTGAGCAGTACTTC
>few|TRBV19|TRBJ2-5|TRBD2
CASSTAAGPETQYF
TGTGCCAGTAGTACTGCAGCGGGACCGGAGACCCAGTACTTC
>-|TRBV20-1|TRBJ2-1|-
CSAVRDSNEQFF
TGCAGTGCTGTCCGGGACTCAAATGAGCAGTTCTTC
>few|TRBV5-8|TRBJ2-7|-
CASSPPWRSPHEQYF
TGTGCCAGCAGCCCTCCCTGGCGGAGCCCCCACGAGCAGTACTTC
>many|TRBV20-1|TRBJ2-7|TRBD2
CSARWTSGRIYEQYF
TGCAGTGCTAGATGGACTAGCGGGAGGATCTACGAGCAGTACTTC
>-|TRBV6-6|TRBJ2-7|-
CASSPRQRSYEQYF
TGTGCCAGCAGCCCCCGTCAGCGCTCCTACGAGCAGTACTTC
>-|TRBV20-1|TRBJ1-1|TRBD1
CSASRDRGHMNTEAFF
TGCAGTGCTAGTAGGGACAGGGGCCATATGAACACTGAAGCTTTCTTT
>-|TRBV12-3/TRBV12-4|TRBJ2-3|-
CASSLGQTGTQYF
TGTGCCAGCAGTTTAGGGCAGACAGGTACGCAGTATTTT
>few|TRBV6-5|TRBJ2-5|-
CASSSWGRQETQYF
TGTGCCAGCAGTTCTTGGGGAAGACAAGAGACCCAGTACTTC
>few|TRBV7-9|TRBJ2-4|TRBD2
CASSRGAGLADKNIQYF
TGTGCCAGCAGCCGTGGAGCGGGACTAGCGGACAAAAACATTCAGTACTTC
>-|TRBV20-1|TRBJ2-1|TRBD2
CSASGGTSGSHNEQFF
TGCAGTGCTAGCGGCGGGACTAGCGGGAGTCACAATGAGCAGTTCTTC
>-|TRBV5-1|TRBJ2-1|TRBD1
CASSSEGQGRRNEQFF
TGCGCCAGCAGCTCTGAGGGACAGGGAAGGAGGAATGAGCAGTTCTTC
>few|TRBV6-5|TRBJ1-2|-
CASSSSMGYTF
TGTGCCAGCAGTTCCTCCATGGGCTACACCTTC
>few|TRBV10-3|TRBJ1-1|-
CAISEGIVGTLQRQAFF
TGTGCCATCAGTGAGGGTATAGTGGGGACTCTCCAAAGGCAGGCTTTCTTT
>few|TRBV9|TRBJ2-5|TRBD1
CASSVRRVGQGAETQYF
TGTGCCAGCAGCGTTAGAAGGGTGGGACAGGGAGCGGAGACCCAGTACTTC
>few|TRBV20-1|TRBJ2-7|-
CSARVPSIVMYEQYF
TGCAGTGCTAGAGTTCCTAGTATTGTTATGTACGAGCAGTACTTC
>-|TRBV29-1|TRBJ2-1|-
CSVEGWGAGAEIDSYNEQFF
TGCAGCGTTGAGGGCTGGGGGGCAGGGGCTGAGATTGACTCCTACAATGAGCAGTTCTTC
>-|TRBV10-3|TRBJ1-5|-
CAISELGPSNQPQHF
TGTGCCATCAGTGAATTAGGGCCCTCAAATCAGCCCCAGCATTTT
>-|TRBV20-1|TRBJ2-3|TRBD2
CSAPARTAGVWDTQYF
TGCAGTGCACCCGCAAGGACGGCGGGAGTTTGGGATACGCAGTATTTT
>-|TRBV4-1|TRBJ2-1|TRBD2
CASSQGYGRAFNEQFF
TGCGCCAGCAGCCAAGGATACGGGAGGGCCTTTAATGAGCAGTTCTTC
>few|TRBV3-1|TRBJ2-1|-
CASSQDVGWANEQFF
TGTGCCAGCAGCCAAGATGTTGGTTGGGCGAATGAGCAGTTCTTC
>-|TRBV27|TRBJ2-2|-
CASRRALGTGELFF
TGTGCCAGCAGGAGGGCCTTAGGCACCGGGGAGCTGTTTTTT
>-|TRBV28|TRBJ2-7|TRBD2
CASSLTSGNSYEQYF
TGTGCCAGCAGCCTAACTAGCGGGAACTCCTACGAGCAGTACTTC
>-|TRBV15|TRBJ1-5|TRBD1
CATSSSVVRGLSGNQPQHF
TGTGCCACCAGCTCCTCGGTGGTTAGGGGGCTCTCTGGCAATCAGCCCCAGCATTTT
>-|TRBV28|TRBJ2-5|TRBD2
CASSFPPVLAGPAQETQYF
TGTGCCAGCAGTTTCCCACCAGTCCTAGCGGGACCTGCCCAAGAGACCCAGTACTTC
>-|TRBV29-1|TRBJ2-4|TRBD2
CSVVLEGGPALGQYF
TGCAGCGTTGTATTAGAGGGAGGGCCGGCTCTGGGGCAGTACTTC
>-|TRBV11-2|TRBJ2-1|TRBD2
CASSRLAWQFF
TGTGCCAGTAGCCGACTAGCGTGGCAGTTCTTC
>-|TRBV12-3/TRBV12-4|TRBJ2-4|-
CASSLPLLEQYF
TGTGCCAGCAGTCTGCCCCTTCTGGAGCAGTACTTC
>few|TRBV12-3/TRBV12-4|TRBJ1-4|-
CASSLQLNEKLFF
TGTGCCAGCAGTTTACAGCTTAATGAAAAACTGTTTTTT
>-|TRBV20-1|TRBJ2-3|-
CSARDRVQDTQYF
TGCAGTGCTAGAGACAGGGTTCAAGATACGCAGTATTTT
>few|TRBV5-1|TRBJ2-3|-
CASSLRGPDTQYF
TGCGCCAGCAGCTTGCGGGGCCCAGATACGCAGTATTTT
>few|TRBV20-1|TRBJ1-5|-
CSAEPGHRGQPQHF
TGCAGCGCAGAACCGGGACACCGCGGTCAGCCCCAGCATTTT
>few|TRBV7-2|TRBJ2-3|TRBD2
CASSLEPAGATDTQYF
TGTGCCAGCAGCCTAGAACCAGCGGGGGCCACAGATACGCAGTATTTT
>-|TRBV28|TRBJ2-1|TRBD2
CASSSSSGSWGEQFF
TGTGCCAGCAGTTCCTCTAGCGGGAGTTGGGGTGAGCAGTTCTTC
>once|TRBV7-2|TRBJ2-3|TRBD2
CASSRRGAGGQDTQYF
TGTGCCAGCAGCCGGCGTGGAGCGGGAGGGCAGGATACGCAGTATTTT
>-|TRBV12-3/TRBV12-4|TRBJ2-5|-
CASRGIKQTQYF
TGTGCCAGCAGAGGTATCAAGCAGACCCAGTACTTC
>-|TRBV7-2|TRBJ2-5|-
CASSFGYQETQYF
TGTGCCAGCAGCTTTGGTTACCAAGAGACCCAGTACTTC
>few|TRBV28|TRBJ2-7|TRBD2
CASSAPLAGAPYEQYF
TGTGCCAGCAGTGCCCCACTAGCGGGGGCCCCCTACGAGCAGTACTTC
>few|TRBV5-5|TRBJ1-4|-
CASSLRTGNNEKLFF
TGTGCCAGCAGCTTGCGAACTGGTAATAATGAAAAACTGTTTTTT
>-|TRBV7-2|TRBJ1-1|TRBD1
CASSAGQGARTEAFF
TGTGCCAGCAGCGCGGGTCAGGGGGCGAGGACTGAAGCTTTCTTT
>-|TRBV20-1|TRBJ2-3|-
CSALYGNTQYF
TGCAGTGCTCTTTACGGAAATACGCAGTATTTT
>-|TRBV4-1|TRBJ1-2|-
CASSQDRSVRGYTF
TGCGCCAGCAGCCAAGATAGGTCAGTACGCGGCTACACCTTC
>-|TRBV3-1|TRBJ2-2|TRBD2
CASSPLAGGQHTGELFF
TGTGCCAGCAGCCCACTAGCGGGGGGCCAGCACACCGGGGAGCTGTTTTTT
>-|TRBV9|TRBJ2-4|-
CASSVEAGGSYGQYF
TGTGCCAGCAGCGTAGAAGCGGGCGGGTCCTACGGGCAGTACTTC
>once|TRBV13|TRBJ1-1|-
CASEKRTPGSTEAFF
TGTGCCAGCGAGAAGCGGACCCCAGGGAGCACTGAAGCTTTCTTT
>-|TRBV7-6|TRBJ2-7|TRBD2
CASSAGVFGYEQYF
TGTGCCAGCAGCGCGGGGGTTTTCGGTTACGAGCAGTACTTC
>-|TRBV5-6|TRBJ2-1|TRBD2
CASSWGLAGECNEQFF
TGTGCCAGCAGCTGGGGGCTAGCGGGGGAATGCAATGAGCAGTTCTTC
>-|TRBV29-1|TRBJ2-3|TRBD2
CSVERLAGDAQYF
TGCAGCGTTGAAAGGCTAGCGGGTGATGCGCAGTATTTT
>-|TRBV6-5|TRBJ1-2|-
CASSYSLKGYYGYTF
TGTGCCAGCAGTTACTCGTTGAAGGGATACTATGGCTACACCTTC
>-|TRBV7-2|TRBJ2-7|TRBD2
CASSSGASGSYEQYF
TGTGCCAGCAGCTCCGGGGCTAGCGGGAGCTACGAGCAGTACTTC
>few|TRBV28|TRBJ2-3|-
CASSYRRGGSTDTQYF
TGTGCCAGCAGCTACCGTAGGGGCGGAAGCACAGATACGCAGTATTTT
>many|TRBV4-3|TRBJ2-7|TRBD2
CASSFLGLAREQYF
TGCGCCAGCAGCTTCTTGGGACTAGCGCGGGAGCAGTACTTC
>-|TRBV29-1|TRBJ1-5|TRBD1
CSASTGLGDQPQHF
TGCAGCGCATCGACAGGGTTGGGCGATCAGCCCCAGCATTTT
>-|TRBV7-2|TRBJ1-1|-
CASSLLGGPQREAFF
TGTGCCAGCAGCTTACTGGGGGGCCCGCAACGCGAAGCTTTCTTT
>-|TRBV6-1|TRBJ1-6|TRBD1
CASSDRRGPLSPLHF
TGTGCCAGCAGTGATCGCAGGGGGCCACTCTCACCCCTCCACTTT